The table lists the clone carrying this T cell receptor beta chain with a count of one. The sample is drawn from a study of blood T cell repertoires in COVID-19. The overall study: T cells, B-cell-depleted T cells, or PBMCs provided the cDNA or gDNA that served as material.

Sequencing was performed with immunoSEQ multiplex PCR; in TCRdb, only in-frame clones are kept and a portion is missing. The table has 65,000 to 90,000 clones, about 79% seen once. The J segment lost 1 base and the V segment lost 6 bases, leaving 8 bases of the junction unmatched. This CDR3 is 16 amino acids long. Germline V lookup: CDR1 MRHNA, CDR2 SNTAGT. Sequencing input: peripheral blood. The sequence came from a woman in her sixties with acute or convalescent COVID-19. J is TRBJ2-4 and V is TRBV6-4, with 8 bases that match TRBD1. The DNA of the CDR3 is TGTGCCAGCAGCCACCGACAGGGGCGGGCCAAAAACATTCAGTACTTC. Its protein is CASSHRQGRAKNIQYF.